This T cell receptor (beta chain) is drawn from a study of technical replicates of blood from several donors. TCRdb keeps only in-frame clones here, not all; method: immunoSEQ multiplex PCR. The sample holds 44,000 or so clones, 92% seen once. The V end was cut by 1 base, the J end by 7 bases, with 8 bases between. The CDR3 is 12 residues long. The germline V gene has CDR1 MGHDK and CDR2 SYGVNS. Sequenced: PBMCs. This TCR was sampled from a human donor in good health. Some clones in this sample may be carry-over from other donors' samples. The genes are TRBV25-1 and TRBJ2-7, with D uncertain. In DNA form, the CDR3 reads TGTGCCAGCAGTGAATCTAGACGGGAGCAGTACTTC. Amino acid sequence: CASSESRREQYF.